These 21 T cell receptor beta chains came from one sample sequenced in a study of prognosis after radiotherapy for stage I lung cancer. Two rounds of multiplex PCR amplified TCR beta CDR3 from genomic DNA. Initially, in first-round PCR, primers specific to each TRBV and TRBJ gene were used. TCRdb itself ran the multiplex PCR reads through MiXCR, one entry per CDR3 protein. The sample lists about 14,000 distinct CDR3 sequences, 55% to 70% seen once, with 20% to 30% in the top ten. The starting material was PBMCs, obtained before or after stereotactic body radiation therapy (not recorded which). These receptors all stem from a donor over 45 with non-small cell lung cancer.

As concerns this clonotype: A read error is likely here: a far larger clone is one base away. V is TRBV6-8 and J is TRBJ2-2, with TRBD1 identical over 8 bases. The CDR3 extends over 17 amino acids. The germline V gene encodes CDR1 MNHGY and CDR2 SAAAGT. The CDR3 coding sequence is TGTGCCAGCAGTTACCCTCGGCAGGGGGCGGACACCTGGGAGCTGTTTTTT. It encodes CASSYPRQGADTWELFF.

This clonotype was observed a single time. This chain links TRBV10-3 with TRBJ2-3; possible D gene TRBD1, 6 bases. CDR1 and CDR2 (germline): ENHRY, SYGVKD. V lost 6 bases and J lost 6, with 16 bases in between. The CDR3 is 14 amino acids. Here the CDR3 DNA reads TGTGCCATCAGGGGGAGACAGGAGACGGATACGCAGTATTTT. It is translated as CAIRGRQETDTQYF.

As concerns this clonotype: A far larger clone is a single base away, which makes a read error likely. The chain is built from TRBV7-9 and TRBJ2-7; D might be TRBD1 or TRBD2, each matching 5 bases. The CDR3 covers 14 residues. CDR1 SEHNR and CDR2 FQNEAQ come from the germline V gene (reference sequence). DNA for the CDR3: TGTGCCAGCAGCACCGGGACGGTAACCTACGAGCATTACTTC. This codes for CASSTGTVTYEHYF.

This clonotype is labeled medium-sized. This chain uses TRBV14 with TRBJ2-1; D is ambiguous. The V end lost 1 base, the J end lost 7 bases, and 11 bases lay between the germline ends. The CDR3 is 14 residues long. Germline lookup yields CDR1 SGHDN and CDR2 FVKESK. The CDR3 DNA reads as TGTGCCAGCAGCCAAGTTGGGTTTAGAAATGAGCAGTTCTTC. It yields the protein CASSQVGFRNEQFF. The full variable domain, with the rest looked up from reference TRBV14 and TRBJ2-1, is EAGVTQFPSHSVIEKGQTVTLRCDPISGHDNLYWYRRVMGKEIKFLLHFVKESKQDESGMPNNRFLAERTGGTYSTLKVQPAELEDSGVYFCASSQVGFRNEQFFGPGTRLTVL.

This clonotype was seen a single time. This chain uses TRBV19 with TRBJ2-2, with 7 bases aligning to TRBD1. The CDR3 has 16 amino acids. After removal of 3 bases from V and 15 bases from J, the junction contained 19 bases not matched to a gene. Germline V gene data show CDR1 as LNHDA and CDR2 as SQIVND (reference sequence). The CDR3 spells CASSIYRGVNTGEMFF. The CDR3 region has the DNA TGTGCCAGTAGTATCTACAGGGGCGTCAACACCGGAGAGATGTTTTTT.

This chain connects TRBV27 to TRBJ1-1; D is perhaps TRBD1 (5 bases). CDR3 length equals 14 residues. Trimming took off 4 bases at V and 9 bases at J, with 18 bases between the two ends. The germline V gene encodes CDR1 MNHEY and CDR2 SMNVEV (reference sequence). CDR3 DNA sequence: TGTGCCAGCAGTTCCCGGGGGGTTAGGTCTCAAGCTTTCTTT. Encoded protein: CASSSRGVRSQAFF.

A remark on this clonotype: A clone one base away is much larger, so this may be a read error. This rearrangement joins TRBV20-1 to TRBJ2-7, with 9 bases lining up with TRBD2. CDR1 and CDR2 (germline): DFQATT, SNEGSKA (reference sequence). Losses at the gene ends were 3 bases for V and 6 bases for J; bases not matched to a gene: 9. The CDR3 contains 14 residues. CDR3 residues: CSARSLAGLVEQYF. Written as DNA, the CDR3 is TGCAGTGCTAGGTCTCTAGCGGGACTAGTCGAGCAGTACTTC.

By share of the sample, this clonotype is medium-sized. The chain joins TRBV20-1 to TRBJ2-6; 7 bases are a match to TRBD1. Germline lookup yields CDR1 DFQATT and CDR2 SNEGSKA (reference sequence). Losses at the gene ends were 3 bases for V and 4 bases for J; bases not matched to a gene: 6. The CDR3 runs to 15 residues. The CDR3 reads CSASIPGQGANVLTF. As DNA, the CDR3 is TGCAGTGCTAGTATACCGGGACAGGGGGCCAACGTCCTGACTTTC.

As regards this clonotype: A far larger clone is only one base removed, so a read error is likely. This chain connects TRBV14 to TRBJ1-3; D is possibly TRBD1 (6 bases). CDR1 and CDR2 from the germline V gene are SGHDN and FVKESK. There are 15 residues in the CDR3. V was shortened by 6 bases and J by 3 bases, with 15 bases between the two germline ends. CDR3 protein: CASRGGHGRGNTIYF. Written as DNA, the CDR3 is TGTGCCAGCAGGGGGGGACATGGCCGTGGAAACACCATATATTTT.

Comment on this clonotype: The junction departs from germline at one end; a sequencing error may be responsible. The rearrangement joins TRBV30 to TRBJ2-3, with a possible D match to TRBD1 (6 bases). This CDR3 region has 17 residues. Germline values: CDR1 GTSNPN, CDR2 SVGIG (reference sequence). The CDR3 loop reads CAWSRGFQGTHTDTQYF. In DNA form, the CDR3 reads TGTGCCTGGAGTAGGGGGTTTCAGGGGACACACACAGATACACAGTATTTT.

This clonotype appeared a single time. The chain combines TRBV5-1 with TRBJ2-3, with D hard to call. This CDR3 spans 15 amino acids. Per the germline V gene, CDR1 is SGHRS and CDR2 is YFSETQ. Trimming cost V 0 bases and J 1 base, with 9 bases left between them. The CDR3 region is CASSLGNQGTDTQYF. The CDR3, as DNA: TGCGCCAGCAGCTTGGGGAACCAAGGCACAGATACGCAGTATTTT. Full variable domain (outside the CDR3, taken from reference TRBV5-1 and TRBJ2-3): KAGVTQTPRYLIKTRGQQVTLSCSPISGHRSVSWYQQTPGQGLQFLFEYFSETQRNKGNFPGRFSGRQFSNSRSEMNVSTLELGDSALYLCASSLGNQGTDTQYFGPGTRLTVL.

This clonotype qualifies as large. The gene calls are TRBV11-2 and TRBJ1-2; D might be TRBD1 (6 bases). This CDR3 contains 15 residues. The V end was cut by 3 bases, the J end by 4 bases, with 15 bases between. Germline V gene lookup returns CDR1 SGHAT and CDR2 FQNNGV. The CDR3 protein is CASSFGGGSSYGYTF. Here the CDR3 DNA reads TGTGCCAGCAGCTTTGGGGGGGGCTCGAGCTATGGCTACACCTTC.

The V gene is TRBV20-1, the J gene TRBJ2-7; 11 bases are a match to TRBD1. The CDR3 has 14 residues. The V gene end was trimmed by 3 bases and the J gene end by 3 bases; junction bases not matched to a gene: 4. Germline CDR1 DFQATT, CDR2 SNEGSKA (reference sequence). The CDR3 nucleotides are TGCAGTGCTAGGCGGGGGACAGGGGGCTACGAGCAGTACTTC. It codes for CSARRGTGGYEQYF.

The rearrangement links TRBV6-2 or TRBV6-3 to TRBJ2-6; the D is unclear. The V end lost 1 base, the J end lost 2 bases, and 6 bases lay between the germline ends. The CDR3 runs 15 residues. The germline V gene encodes CDR1 MNHEY and CDR2 SVGEGT. This CDR3 reads CASSYCVPGANVLTF. DNA of the CDR3: TGTGCCAGCAGTTACTGCGTACCTGGGGCCAACGTCCTGACTTTC.

For this clonotype: This likely stems from a read error, as it lies one base from a far larger clone. The V gene is TRBV6-4, the J gene TRBJ2-1; D is ambiguous. The CDR3 is 13 amino acids. V was trimmed by 4 bases and J by 5 bases, leaving 9 bases between them. CDR1 and CDR2 (germline): MRHNA, SNTAGT. The CDR3 DNA sequence: TGTGCCAGCAGTGTTCTGTGTAACAATGAGCAGTTCTTC. It yields the protein CASSVLCNNEQFF.

Many counts were recorded for this clonotype. The gene calls are TRBV5-1 and TRBJ2-7; 7 positions agree with TRBD2. This CDR3 is built from 13 residues. The germline V gene has CDR1 SGHRS and CDR2 YFSETQ. V lost 5 bases, J lost 1 base, and 3 bases stayed unmatched. The CDR3 nucleotides are TGCGCCAGCAGTAGGGGAGGGTCCTACGAGCAGTACTTC. This encodes CASSRGGSYEQYF.

By proportion, this clonotype is medium-sized. The chain joins TRBV11-2 to TRBJ2-5, with 15 nucleotides matching TRBD2. The CDR3 runs 18 residues. Germline V gene sequence: CDR1 SGHAT, CDR2 FQNNGV. The V and J ends lost 0 bases and 3 bases, in that order; junction bases with no gene match: 5. The CDR3 nucleotides are TGTGCCAGCAGCTTAGACCGCCGGACTAGCGGGAGGGAAGAGACCCAGTACTTC. Encoded protein: CASSLDRRTSGREETQYF.

CDR3 region: CASILHSGDITQYF. CDR3 DNA: TGTGCCAGCATCCTCCATAGCGGTGATATTACGCAGTATTTT. The genes are TRBV3-1 and TRBJ2-3, with D perhaps matching TRBD2 (6 bases). Germline CDR1 reads LGHDT; CDR2 reads YNNKEL (reference sequence). The CDR3 is made up of 14 amino acids. V gave up 7 bases and J gave up 8 bases, with 19 bases separating them.

This clonotype was seen a single time. The V and J genes are TRBV12-5 and TRBJ1-2; D is perhaps TRBD1 (6 bases). The V and J ends lost 6 bases and 8 bases respectively, with 13 bases between them. This CDR3 is 12 amino acids long. The germline gives CDR1 LGHNT, CDR2 FRNRAP. The CDR3 DNA reads as TGTGCTAGTGGGAAGACAGGTGGGGGCTACACCTTC. Its protein is CASGKTGGGYTF.

This clonotype has a count of ten or more. The rearrangement uses TRBV7-8 and TRBJ1-5; D ambiguous. V lost 2 bases and J lost 0, with 14 bases in between. CDR3 length equals 17 residues. CDR1 is SGHVS and CDR2 is FQNEAQ in the germline V gene. CDR3 residues: CASSLTRIVDSNQPQHF. In DNA, the CDR3 is TGTGCCAGCAGCTTAACACGGATCGTTGATAGCAATCAGCCCCAGCATTTT. Combining the CDR3 with reference TRBV7-8 and TRBJ1-5 gives the whole variable domain GAGVSQSPRYKVAKRGQDVALRCDPISGHVSLFWYQQALGQGPEFLTYFQNEAQLDKSGLPSDRFFAERPEGSVSTLKIQRTQQEDSAVYLCASSLTRIVDSNQPQHFGDGTRLSIL.

As for this clonotype: This likely came from a read error, as a far larger clone is one base away. This sequence joins TRBV20-1 and TRBJ2-5; 7 bases align to TRBD2. Matching the DNA end better, TRBJ2-1 makes the J call doubtful. CDR1 and CDR2 (germline): DFQATT, SNEGSKA (reference sequence). The CDR3 contains 15 residues. The CDR3 is CSAPRAGENTNEQFF. The CDR3 DNA is TGCAGTGCCCCTAGGGCGGGAGAAAACACCAATGAGCAGTTCTTC.